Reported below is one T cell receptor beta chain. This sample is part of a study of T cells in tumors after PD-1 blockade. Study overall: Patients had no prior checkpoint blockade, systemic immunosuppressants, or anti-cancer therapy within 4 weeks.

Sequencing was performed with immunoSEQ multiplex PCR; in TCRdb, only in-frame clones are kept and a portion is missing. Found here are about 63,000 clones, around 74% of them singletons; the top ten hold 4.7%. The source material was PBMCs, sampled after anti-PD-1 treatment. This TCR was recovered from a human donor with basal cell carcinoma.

DNA for the CDR3: TGTGCCAGCTCATCGGGACCCCACTCCTACGAGCAGTACTTC. Protein: CASSSGPHSYEQYF. This sequence joins TRBV18 and TRBJ2-7, with D possibly being TRBD1 or TRBD2 (5 bases each). Trimming stripped 5 bases from V and 0 bases from J, with 11 bases between. This CDR3 has 14 amino acids. Germline CDR1 KGHSH, CDR2 LQKENI.